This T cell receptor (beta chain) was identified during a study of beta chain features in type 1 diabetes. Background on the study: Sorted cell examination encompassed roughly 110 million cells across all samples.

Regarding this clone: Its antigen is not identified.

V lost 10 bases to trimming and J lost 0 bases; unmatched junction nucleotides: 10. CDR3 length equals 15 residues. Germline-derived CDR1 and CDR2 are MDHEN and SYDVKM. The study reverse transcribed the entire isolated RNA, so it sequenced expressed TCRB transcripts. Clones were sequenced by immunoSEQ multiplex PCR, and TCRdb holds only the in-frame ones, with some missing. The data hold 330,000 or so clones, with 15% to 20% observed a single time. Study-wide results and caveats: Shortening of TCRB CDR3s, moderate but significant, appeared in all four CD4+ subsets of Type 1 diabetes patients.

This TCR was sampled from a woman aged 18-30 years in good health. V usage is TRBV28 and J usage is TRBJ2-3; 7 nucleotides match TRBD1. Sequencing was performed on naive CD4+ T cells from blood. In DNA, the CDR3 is TGTGCCACTATACAGGGGTCCCCTAGCACAGATACGCAGTATTTT. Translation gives CATIQGSPSTDTQYF.